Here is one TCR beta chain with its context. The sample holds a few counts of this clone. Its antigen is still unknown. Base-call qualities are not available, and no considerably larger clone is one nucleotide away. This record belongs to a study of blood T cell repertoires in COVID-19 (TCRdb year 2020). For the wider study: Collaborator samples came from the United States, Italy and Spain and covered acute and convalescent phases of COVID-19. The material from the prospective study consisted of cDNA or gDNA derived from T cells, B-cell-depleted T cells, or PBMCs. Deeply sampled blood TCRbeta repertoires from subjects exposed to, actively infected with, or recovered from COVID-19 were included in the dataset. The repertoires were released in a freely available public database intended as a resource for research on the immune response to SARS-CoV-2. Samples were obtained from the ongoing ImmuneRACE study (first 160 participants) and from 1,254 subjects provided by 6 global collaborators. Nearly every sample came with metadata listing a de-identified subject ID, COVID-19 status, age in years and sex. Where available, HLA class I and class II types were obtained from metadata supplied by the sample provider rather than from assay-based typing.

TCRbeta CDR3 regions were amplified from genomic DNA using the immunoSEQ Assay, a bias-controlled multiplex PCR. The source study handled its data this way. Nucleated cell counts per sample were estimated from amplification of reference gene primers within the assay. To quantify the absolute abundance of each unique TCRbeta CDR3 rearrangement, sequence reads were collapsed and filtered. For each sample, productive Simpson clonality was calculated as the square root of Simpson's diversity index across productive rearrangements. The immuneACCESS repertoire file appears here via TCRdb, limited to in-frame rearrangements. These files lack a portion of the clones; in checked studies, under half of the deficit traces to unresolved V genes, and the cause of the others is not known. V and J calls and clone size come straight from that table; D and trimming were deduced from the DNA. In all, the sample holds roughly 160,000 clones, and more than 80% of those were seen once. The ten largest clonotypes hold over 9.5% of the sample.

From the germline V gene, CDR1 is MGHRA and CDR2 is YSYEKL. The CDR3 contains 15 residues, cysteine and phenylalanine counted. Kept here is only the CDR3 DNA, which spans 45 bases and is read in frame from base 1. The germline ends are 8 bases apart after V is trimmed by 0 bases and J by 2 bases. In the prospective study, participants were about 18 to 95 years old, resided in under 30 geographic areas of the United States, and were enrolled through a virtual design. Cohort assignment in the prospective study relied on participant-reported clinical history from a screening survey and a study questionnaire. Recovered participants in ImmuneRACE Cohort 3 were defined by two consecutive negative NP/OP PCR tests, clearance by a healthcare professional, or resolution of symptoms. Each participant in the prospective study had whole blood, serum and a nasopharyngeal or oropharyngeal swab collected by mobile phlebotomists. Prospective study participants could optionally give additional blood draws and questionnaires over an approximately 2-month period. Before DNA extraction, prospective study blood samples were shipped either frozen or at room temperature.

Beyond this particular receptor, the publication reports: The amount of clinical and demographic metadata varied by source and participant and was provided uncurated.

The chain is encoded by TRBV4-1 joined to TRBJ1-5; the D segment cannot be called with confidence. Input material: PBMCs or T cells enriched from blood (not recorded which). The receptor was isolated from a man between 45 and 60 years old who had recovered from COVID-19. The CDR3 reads CASSQEVAGNQPQHF. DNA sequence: TGCGCCAGCAGCCAAGAAGTAGCTGGCAATCAGCCCCAGCATTTT.